The T cell receptor (beta chain) described here comes from a study of radiotherapy plus CTLA-4 blockade in lung cancer. The overall study: Disease control was seen in 30% to 35% of patients, objective responses in more than 15%.

The repertoire was sequenced with immunoSEQ multiplex PCR; TCRdb's copy has only in-frame clones and lacks some. The table shows about 24,000 clones, with 71% occurring only once. Worth noting for this clone: Its antigen is undetermined.

The study's findings and limits: Among blood TCR repertoires after radiotherapy plus ipilimumab, tumor-derived clones expanded.

Germline-derived CDR1 and CDR2 are LNHDA and SQIVND (reference sequence). The V end was cut by 4 bases, the J end by 7 bases, with 19 bases between. This CDR3 is 15 amino acids long. Focal radiation plus CTLA-4 blockade with ipilimumab was administered to patients who had chemo-refractory metastatic non-small-cell lung cancer. The specimen comprised peripheral blood, sampled from a patient treated with radiotherapy plus ipilimumab. J is TRBJ1-2 and V is TRBV19, with a possible D match to TRBD1 (5 bases). The receptor was derived from a human donor with non-small cell lung cancer whose response to radiotherapy plus ipilimumab could not be evaluated. CDR3 in amino acids: CASSNRRGSGGGYTF. In DNA, the CDR3 is TGTGCCAGTAGTAATCGGAGAGGCAGCGGGGGTGGCTACACCTTC.